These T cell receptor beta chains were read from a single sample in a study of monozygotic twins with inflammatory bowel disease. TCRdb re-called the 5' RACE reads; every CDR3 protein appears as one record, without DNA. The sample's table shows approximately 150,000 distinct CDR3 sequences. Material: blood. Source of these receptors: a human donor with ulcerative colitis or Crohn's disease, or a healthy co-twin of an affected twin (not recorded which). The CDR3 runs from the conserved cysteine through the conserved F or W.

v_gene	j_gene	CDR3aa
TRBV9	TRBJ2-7	CASSETGVGEQYF
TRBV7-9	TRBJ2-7	CASTLSGLVLGEQYF
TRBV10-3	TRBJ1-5	CAIRPGGNQPQHF
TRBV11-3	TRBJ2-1	CASSTRTGGGVDEQFF
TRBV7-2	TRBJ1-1	CASSFSPLQNTEAFF
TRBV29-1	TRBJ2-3	CSAHPFAGGPTDTQYF
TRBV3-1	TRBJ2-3	CASSQPFPRRGNTDTQYF
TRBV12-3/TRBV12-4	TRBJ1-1	CASSQGGGSAEAFF
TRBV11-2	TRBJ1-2	CASNAQTFGTDDLYGYTF
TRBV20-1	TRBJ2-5	CSASPAMVAGGLETQYF